This passage covers 24 T cell receptor beta chains from one sample sequenced in a study of untreated major depressive disorder. Study findings and constraints: Depressed patients' CD4+ T cells carried increased TRBV05-01 (Vbeta 5.1) usage versus control CD4+ T cells.

These receptors have no identified antigens. The assay was immunoSEQ multiplex PCR, and TCRdb's table has in-frame clones only and misses some. The sample yields some 13,000 clones, 85% to 95% seen once. Sequenced material: CD4+ T cells from PBMCs. All receptors derive from a woman aged 25 to 39 with major depressive disorder.

The chain is built from TRBV10-3 and TRBJ1-5, with D unclear. Trimming took off 3 bases at V and 4 bases at J, with 7 bases between the two ends. Germline V CDR1 and CDR2: ENHRY, SYGVKD. The CDR3 runs to 13 residues. CDR3 coding DNA: TGTGCCATCAGTGAAATCGGGAATCAGCCCCAGCATTTT. Amino acids: CAISEIGNQPQHF.

V gene TRBV7-8 combines with J gene TRBJ2-7, with 7 nucleotides matching TRBD1. This CDR3 is built from 14 residues. V shed 6 bases and J 4 bases; nucleotides not matched to a gene: 9. Germline assignment: CDR1 SGHVS and CDR2 FQNEAQ. The CDR3 sequence is CASRPPTGVYEQYF. The CDR3 nucleotides are TGTGCCAGCAGACCGCCCACAGGGGTGTACGAGCAGTACTTC.

The chain employs TRBV9 and TRBJ2-1; TRBD2 matches 12 bases. The V segment lost 3 bases and the J segment 9 bases; nucleotides outside the gene matches: 7. The germline gives CDR1 SGDLS, CDR2 YYNGEE. This CDR3 is 15 amino acids long. The CDR3 nucleotides read TGTGCCAGCAGCGGATCTAGCGGGAGGGCCTCTGAGCAGTTCTTC. Translated, it gives CASSGSSGRASEQFF. Full variable domain (remainder filled in from reference TRBV9 and TRBJ2-1): DSGVTQTPKHLITATGQRVTLRCSPRSGDLSVYWYQQSLDQGLQFLIQYYNGEERAKGNILERFSAQQFPDLHSELNLSSLELGDSALYFCASSGSSGRASEQFFGPGTRLTVL.

V is TRBV27 and J is TRBJ1-5; D unresolved. V was trimmed by 6 bases and J by 1 base, leaving 7 bases between them. The CDR3 is 13 residues long. CDR1 and CDR2 from the germline V gene are MNHEY and SMNVEV (reference sequence). The CDR3 DNA reads as TGTGCCAGCAGAGGCTTGAGCAATCAGCCCCAGCATTTT. Protein sequence: CASRGLSNQPQHF.

The rearrangement links TRBV5-4 to TRBJ2-7; D is perhaps TRBD1 (6 bases). Germline assignment: CDR1 SGHNT and CDR2 YYREEE (reference sequence). Trimming stripped 4 bases from V and 5 bases from J, with 22 bases between. The CDR3 sequence is 16 residues long. The CDR3 DNA reads as TGTGCCAGCAGCCAAGGGACGCAGGGGTTGGGGCACGAGCAGTACTTC. It yields the protein CASSQGTQGLGHEQYF. The full variable domain, with the rest looked up from reference TRBV5-4 and TRBJ2-7, is ETGVTQSPTHLIKTRGQQVTLRCSSQSGHNTVSWYQQALGQGPQFIFQYYREEENGRGNFPPRFSGLQFPNYSSELNVNALELDDSALYLCASSQGTQGLGHEQYFGPGTRLTVT.

This rearrangement joins TRBV28 to TRBJ2-1; D uncertain. CDR3 length: 14 amino acids. CDR1 is MDHEN, CDR2 SYDVKM, per germline. Trimming pared 5 bases from V and 6 bases from J, leaving 14 bases between. CDR3 DNA sequence: TGTGCCAGCAGTCTAACCCTACGGCTCAATGAGCAGTTCTTC. This sequence encodes CASSLTLRLNEQFF.

The chain employs TRBV7-8 and TRBJ1-5; 7 bases match TRBD1. Trimming at V came to 0 bases and at J to 0 bases, leaving 2 bases not matched to a gene. Germline V gene lookup returns CDR1 SGHVS and CDR2 FQNEAQ. This CDR3 is built from 16 residues. This chain's CDR3 is CASSLAGQNSNQPQHF. The CDR3 nucleotides read TGTGCCAGCAGCTTAGCGGGACAGAATAGCAATCAGCCCCAGCATTTT.

The V and J genes are TRBV2 and TRBJ2-2; D is uncertain. Germline V CDR1 and CDR2: SNHLY, FYNNEI. The V end lost 6 bases, the J end lost 5 bases, and 10 bases lay between the germline ends. CDR3 length: 13 amino acids. The DNA for the CDR3 is TGTGCCAGCAGGTCCGACGGGACCGGGGAGCTGTTTTTT. Translating gives CASRSDGTGELFF. The full variable domain, rest sourced from reference TRBV2 and TRBJ2-2, is EPEVTQTPSHQVTQMGQEVILRCVPISNHLYFYWYRQILGQKVEFLVSFYNNEISEKSEIFDDQFSVERPDGSNFTLKIRSTKLEDSAMYFCASRSDGTGELFFGEGSRLTVL.

This sequence joins TRBV29-1 and TRBJ2-5, with 7 bases that match TRBD2. This CDR3 region has 12 residues. V lost 3 bases to trimming and J lost 8 bases; unmatched junction nucleotides: 6. CDR1 and CDR2 from the germline V gene are SQVTM and ANQGSEA. Here the CDR3 reads CSVELSGPTQYF. DNA for the CDR3: TGCAGCGTTGAGCTTAGCGGGCCAACCCAGTACTTC.

The chain is built from TRBV30 and TRBJ1-3; the D gene is possibly TRBD1 (6 bases). V lost 3 bases and J lost 3, with 15 bases in between. This CDR3 contains 15 residues. Germline V gene lookup returns CDR1 GTSNPN and CDR2 SVGIG (reference sequence). This CDR3 reads CAWSGGGAGGNTIYF. As DNA, the CDR3 is TGTGCCTGGAGCGGGGGGGGCGCGGGTGGAAACACCATATATTTT.

CDR3 in amino acids: CASRLESQGTEAFF. In DNA form, the CDR3 reads TGTGCCAGCAGACTAGAGTCGCAGGGGACTGAAGCTTTCTTT. The chain carries TRBV2 and TRBJ1-1; a possible D gene is TRBD1 (6 bases). V lost 6 bases to trimming and J lost 5 bases, with 16 bases between them. Germline lookup yields CDR1 SNHLY and CDR2 FYNNEI. The CDR3 loop spans 14 amino acids.

A few counts support this clone. This chain joins TRBV5-8 and TRBJ1-2, with D unclear. Deletions cut 1 base from V and 5 bases from J, with 15 bases between. The germline gives CDR1 SGHTS, CDR2 YDEGEE. The CDR3 covers 15 residues. CDR3 in amino acids: CASSLTPPGRYGYTF. Here the CDR3 DNA reads TGTGCCAGCAGCTTGACACCACCGGGTCGGTATGGCTACACCTTC. Looking up the rest from reference TRBV5-8 and TRBJ1-2 gives the full variable domain: EAGVTQSPTHLIKTRGQQATLRCSPISGHTSVYWYQQALGLGLQFLLWYDEGEERNRGNFPPRFSGRQFPNYSSELNVNALELEDSALYLCASSLTPPGRYGYTFGSGTRLTVV.

The chain links TRBV7-9 to TRBJ2-3; no clear D gene. Trimming pared 5 bases from V and 10 bases from J, leaving 13 bases between. CDR1 and CDR2 (germline): SEHNR, FQNEAQ (reference sequence). The CDR3 is 12 amino acids. The CDR3 region has the DNA TGTGCCAGCAGCCCAGGCCCCCGGGCGCAGTATTTT. This translates into CASSPGPRAQYF. The whole variable domain, filled in from reference TRBV7-9 and TRBJ2-3, reads DTGVSQNPRHKITKRGQNVTFRCDPISEHNRLYWYRQTLGQGPEFLTYFQNEAQLEKSRLLSDRFSAERPKGSFSTLEIQRTEQGDSAMYLCASSPGPRAQYFGPGTRLTVL.

J is TRBJ1-1 and V is TRBV4-1; TRBD1 matches at 7 bases. The junction had 7 bases not matched to a gene; V was cut back by 1 base and J by 5 bases. The CDR3 consists of 15 residues. CDR1 and CDR2 (germline): MGHRA, YSYEKL. CDR3 amino acids: CASSQAYRGRTEAFF. In DNA, the CDR3 is TGCGCCAGCAGCCAAGCTTACAGGGGCCGGACTGAAGCTTTCTTT.

This clone was observed a handful of times. The J gene is TRBJ2-7, the V gene TRBV10-1; no reliable D call. The CDR3 consists of 12 residues. Looked up from germline, CDR1 is WNHNN and CDR2 is SYGVQD (reference sequence). Trimming shortened V by 2 bases and J by 2 bases, and 4 bases separated the two germline ends. The DNA of the CDR3 is TGCGCCAGCAGTGAGGGCCCCTACGAGCAGTACTTC. Protein product: CASSEGPYEQYF.

The chain uses TRBV5-1 and TRBJ2-1; 7 nucleotides line up with TRBD2. The CDR3 loop spans 15 amino acids. Per germline, CDR1 SGHRS and CDR2 YFSETQ. Germline trimming cut 0 bases from V and 9 bases from J; bases unmatched to any gene: 9. DNA of the CDR3: TGCGCCAGCAGCTTGGAAGTGGCGGGAGTGGGTGAGCAGTTCTTC. Its translation: CASSLEVAGVGEQFF.

V is TRBV5-1 and J is TRBJ2-2; no clear D. Trimming cost V 0 bases and J 1 base, with 16 bases left between them. The CDR3 runs 18 residues. Germline-derived CDR1 and CDR2 are SGHRS and YFSETQ. CDR3 sequence (DNA): TGCGCCAGCAGCTTGGCCATGAGAACCCTGAGGAACACCGGGGAGCTGTTTTTT. As protein: CASSLAMRTLRNTGELFF. The full variable domain, with the rest looked up from reference TRBV5-1 and TRBJ2-2, is KAGVTQTPRYLIKTRGQQVTLSCSPISGHRSVSWYQQTPGQGLQFLFEYFSETQRNKGNFPGRFSGRQFSNSRSEMNVSTLELGDSALYLCASSLAMRTLRNTGELFFGEGSRLTVL.

The chain carries TRBV11-2 and TRBJ1-2; D unresolved. The germline CDR1 and CDR2 sequences are SGHAT and FQNNGV. This CDR3 region has 15 residues. Trimming pared 0 bases from V and 4 bases from J, leaving 12 bases between. Written as DNA, the CDR3 is TGTGCCAGCAGCTTAGATTTAGGGTCCAGCTATGGCTACACCTTC. Protein sequence: CASSLDLGSSYGYTF.

The V gene is TRBV5-5, the J gene TRBJ1-5; weak D call: TRBD1 (6 bases). V shed 2 bases and J shed 3 bases, with 18 bases lying between them. The V gene's germline CDR1 is SGHKS and CDR2 YYEKEE (reference sequence). The CDR3 runs to 17 residues. For the CDR3, the DNA is TGTGCCAGCAGCTTTTATCAGGGGATAGCATCCAATCAGCCCCAGCATTTT. Residues: CASSFYQGIASNQPQHF. Together with reference TRBV5-5 and TRBJ1-5, the CDR3 gives the full variable domain: DAGVTQSPTHLIKTRGQQVTLRCSPISGHKSVSWYQQVLGQGPQFIFQYYEKEERGRGNFPDRFSARQFPNYSSELNVNALLLGDSALYLCASSFYQGIASNQPQHFGDGTRLSIL.

The V gene is TRBV5-1, the J gene TRBJ2-2; D is possibly TRBD2 (5 bases). Germline V gene data show CDR1 as SGHRS and CDR2 as YFSETQ. The length of the CDR3 is 15 residues. Trimming stripped 0 bases from V and 7 bases from J, with 13 bases between. CDR3 DNA: TGCGCCAGCAGCTTGGTTTTGACGGGAATCGGGGAGCTGTTTTTT. It is translated as CASSLVLTGIGELFF. Supplemented by reference TRBV5-1 and TRBJ2-2, the full variable domain reads KAGVTQTPRYLIKTRGQQVTLSCSPISGHRSVSWYQQTPGQGLQFLFEYFSETQRNKGNFPGRFSGRQFSNSRSEMNVSTLELGDSALYLCASSLVLTGIGELFFGEGSRLTVL.

V usage is TRBV30 and J usage is TRBJ2-3, with D perhaps matching TRBD1 (6 bases). Trimming took off 4 bases at V and 3 bases at J, with 26 bases between the two ends. The length of the CDR3 is 18 residues. Germline CDR1 and CDR2: GTSNPN and SVGIG (reference sequence). The CDR3: CAWTDYGVRLGATDTQYF. CDR3 DNA sequence: TGTGCCTGGACCGATTACGGGGTCCGGCTGGGGGCAACAGATACGCAGTATTTT.

The rearrangement uses TRBV14 and TRBJ1-2; 12 bases are shared with TRBD1. Germline assignment: CDR1 SGHDN and CDR2 FVKESK. Losses at the gene ends were 1 base for V and 4 bases for J; bases not matched to a gene: 10. The CDR3 sequence is 18 residues long. The CDR3 bases are TGTGCCAGCAGCCAAGGGGGGACAGGGGGCTTTGTTGGCTATGGCTACACCTTC. This translates into CASSQGGTGGFVGYGYTF.

This clone came up a few times. The chain uses TRBV5-1 and TRBJ1-1, with a possible D match to TRBD1 (5 bases). V lost 0 bases to trimming and J lost 5 bases, with 14 bases between them. Germline V lookup: CDR1 SGHRS, CDR2 YFSETQ. CDR3 length: 15 amino acids. The CDR3 DNA reads TGCGCCAGCAGCTTGGACAGGTCTGGGGTGACTGAAGCTTTCTTT. Translated: CASSLDRSGVTEAFF.

V is TRBV30 and J is TRBJ1-2; D ambiguous. Trimming removed 0 bases at V and 4 bases at J, with 15 bases between. The CDR3 extends over 15 amino acids. Germline values: CDR1 GTSNPN, CDR2 SVGIG (reference sequence). The CDR3 DNA follows: TGTGCCTGGAGTGTACTAGGCAGAATCACCTATGGCTACACCTTC. This sequence encodes CAWSVLGRITYGYTF.